This entry lists 8 T cell receptor beta chains sequenced from one sample in a study of shared clonotypes between healthy human individuals (dated by TCRdb to about 2020). CD8 naive samples were CD45RO-negative cells positively selected for CCR7, giving a CD45RA+CCR7+ population that excluded TemRA cells. Receptors were amplified or captured by the immunoSEQ multiplex PCR assay. TCRdb limited this immuneACCESS table to in-frame rearrangements with V and J called. A share of clones is missing; checked studies link under half to unresolved V genes, and the rest is unexplained. In this sample the table shows around 2.1 million clones, 85% to 95% of which occur a single time. The ten largest clones take up about 1.5% of the sample. Sequencing was performed on naive CD8+ T cells from PBMCs. Explained via the paper, the cell subset or site label denotes: CD45RA+CCR7+. All receptors derive from a man between 18 and 35 years old in good health. Some clones in this sample may be carry-over from other donors' samples.

J is TRBJ1-2 and V is TRBV27, with a possible D match to TRBD1 (6 bases). V lost 5 bases to trimming and J lost 4 bases, with 14 bases between them. Germline V gene data show CDR1 as MNHEY and CDR2 as SMNVEV (reference sequence). CDR3 length: 14 residues. CDR3 loop: CASSPMGGAYGYTF. DNA for the CDR3: TGTGCCAGCAGTCCGATGGGGGGGGCCTATGGCTACACCTTC.

CDR3: CASTSPMKYNEQFF. CDR3 bases: TGTGCCAGCACTAGCCCAATGAAGTACAATGAGCAGTTCTTC. The rearrangement joins TRBV7-9 to TRBJ2-1; possibly TRBD2 for D (5 bases). Per the germline V gene, CDR1 is SEHNR and CDR2 is FQNEAQ (reference sequence). This CDR3 spans 14 amino acids. V gave up 7 bases and J gave up 4 bases, with 14 bases separating them.

This chain joins TRBV29-1 and TRBJ2-7, with 13 bases that match TRBD2. Germline V CDR1 and CDR2: SQVTM, ANQGSEA. The ends lost 6 bases at V and 4 bases at J; junction bases unmatched: 6. The CDR3 totals 14 residues. CDR3 in amino acids: CSVSGTSGVYEQYF. The CDR3 nucleotides are TGCAGCGTGTCCGGGACTAGCGGGGTTTACGAGCAGTACTTC.

The V gene is TRBV7-9, the J gene TRBJ2-5; no clear D gene. CDR3 size: 16 residues. Trimming took off 2 bases at V and 5 bases at J, with 18 bases between the two ends. The germline V gene encodes CDR1 SEHNR and CDR2 FQNEAQ (reference sequence). The CDR3: CASSLNRLLGWETQYF. CDR3 coding DNA: TGTGCCAGCAGCTTAAACCGACTCCTTGGATGGGAGACCCAGTACTTC.

This chain links TRBV11-2 with TRBJ2-1, with D tentatively TRBD2 (6 bases). Trimming shortened V by 0 bases and J by 0 bases, and 18 bases separated the two germline ends. This CDR3 is 19 amino acids long. CDR1 SGHAT and CDR2 FQNNGV come from the germline V gene. The CDR3 loop is CASSLEYGGIPISYNEQFF. CDR3 DNA: TGTGCCAGCAGCTTAGAATACGGCGGGATACCGATCTCCTACAATGAGCAGTTCTTC.

Of note for this clone: Within the sample, other DNA sequences also encode this same CDR3. The chain links TRBV9 to TRBJ2-1; no clear D gene. CDR1 is SGDLS, CDR2 YYNGEE, per germline. The germline V and J ends were trimmed by 0 bases and 0 bases, with 10 bases remaining between them. This CDR3 is built from 16 residues. The CDR3 here is CASSVASASSYNEQFF. CDR3 DNA: TGTGCCAGCAGCGTAGCCTCCGCGAGCTCCTACAATGAGCAGTTCTTC.

The chain is built from TRBV28 and TRBJ1-2, with D possibly being TRBD1 (6 bases). Germline CDR1 is MDHEN and CDR2 is SYDVKM. Trimming cost V 5 bases and J 3 bases, with 19 bases left between them. The length of the CDR3 is 16 residues. The CDR3 DNA reads TGTGCCAGCAGTGAATGGGGACATTATAGCGACTATGGCTACACCTTC. Protein: CASSEWGHYSDYGYTF.

This clone was seen only once. The chain is built from TRBV15 and TRBJ2-1, with D perhaps being TRBD1 or TRBD2 (5 bases each). With 3 bases removed from V and 0 bases from J, the gap between germline ends came to 18 bases. Germline V gene sequence: CDR1 LNHNV, CDR2 YYDKDF (reference sequence). There are 18 residues in the CDR3. Here the CDR3 reads CATSSSGARDHSYNEQFF. CDR3 in DNA: TGTGCCACCAGCAGCTCCGGTGCCCGGGACCACTCCTACAATGAGCAGTTCTTC.